This TCR beta chain was identified in a study of post-analysis software for immune sequencing data (dated by TCRdb to the mid-2010s). For context, the study as a whole: Recorded disease courses included relapsing-remitting, secondary progressive and progressive-relapsing multiple sclerosis, with some patients lacking subtype annotation. The multiple sclerosis patient repertoires were compared with approximately 11 previously published healthy control repertoires from donors aged roughly 6 to 27 years. A subset of samples was prepared in parallel using single-end sample barcoding, then pooled and co-amplified after Illumina adapter ligation. Points the paper makes about the study in general: The control group was slightly older than the multiple sclerosis patient group. Strong co-clustering of samples prepared in the same batch was shown by direct clustering with F measure, prompting a batch-effect correction. Multiple sclerosis patients had significantly lower normalized Chao1 diversity than controls, a result that suggests substantial peripheral T-cell clonal expansion. Significantly higher frequencies in patients than in controls were found for about five TRBV segments, including TRBV5-6, TRBV5-1 and TRBV20-1.

Based on the germline V gene (reference sequence), the CDR1 and CDR2 sequences are SEHNR and FQNEAQ. Reading from cysteine to phenylalanine, the CDR3 counts 17 amino acids. Only the CDR3 portion is preserved as DNA: 51 bases, with reading frame beginning at the first base. Deletion took 1 base off V and 0 bases off J, with a span of 13 bases between the germline ends. Concerning this clonotype: Its binding antigen is unknown. Base-call qualities are not available, and no considerably larger clone is one nucleotide away.

Libraries were constructed by PCR. Sequencing was performed on an Illumina HiSeq 2500. To reduce PCR and sequencing biases, unique molecular identifiers were built into the TCR beta cDNA libraries. Roughly 500,000 cDNA molecules were obtained per 1 to 10 million input T cells, so each molecule approximated one T cell. The patient libraries were prepared and sequenced with the same protocol used for the earlier healthy control dataset. Within a given batch, samples were prepared together, multiplexed and sequenced on the same HiSeq lane. From the authors' description of their analysis: Raw barcoded reads were processed with MIGEC, discarding single-read molecular identifier groups before consensus assembly and CDR3 extraction. Clonotype tables were post-analysed with VDJtools, normalizing diversity by down-sampling all datasets to the smallest sample size. Repertoire overlap clustering matched CDR3 amino acid but not nucleotide sequences to correct batch-related cross-sample contamination. TCRdb reworked the public reads: Q25 trimming with fastp, MiXCR clone assembly, productive beta chains retained. Here each entry gathers all rows of one CDR3 protein and keeps the most common genes and DNA. It is TCRdb's table, rather than the study itself, that gives the V and J calls and clone size. A total of fewer than 900,000 distinct CDR3 sequences appear in this sample, roughly 50% of them only once. The ten top clones hold roughly 5.2% of the sample.

To demonstrate the VDJtools post-analysis software, the study profiled TCR beta repertoires from the peripheral blood of around 13 young patients with multiple sclerosis. The patients with multiple sclerosis were children and adolescents between roughly 6 and 17 years of age. This sequence originates from a girl between 5 and 17 years old with multiple sclerosis. The rearrangement joined TRBV7-9 to TRBJ2-1; confidence is insufficient to name the D gene. Sequencing was performed on blood. CDR3 reads: CASSLVSRSSSYNEQFF. The nucleotide sequence reads as follows: TGTGCCAGCAGCTTAGTCTCGCGGTCGAGCTCCTACAATGAGCAGTTCTTC.